This TCR beta chain was retrieved from a study of blood T cell repertoires in COVID-19. Study overall: Sources were T cells, B-cell-depleted T cells, or PBMCs; the material itself was cDNA or gDNA.

In the authors' methods: Cell counts per sample came from amplifying reference gene primers. The method was immunoSEQ multiplex PCR; TCRdb's version includes in-frame clones alone and lacks a portion of them. V and J calls and clone size come straight from that table; D and trimming were deduced from the DNA. The data hold 150,000 to 200,000 clones, with around 80% observed a single time. Participants spanned ages about 18 to 95 years and resided in 20 to 30 US areas. Donors were grouped by their self-reported clinical history. Looked up from germline, CDR1 is SGHRS and CDR2 is YFSETQ. Trimming at V came to 2 bases and at J to 3 bases, leaving 10 bases not matched to a gene. This CDR3 has 16 amino acids.

The sequencing sample was made of PBMCs or T cells enriched from blood (not recorded which). The chain has TRBV5-1 and TRBJ2-5; 7 positions match TRBD2. The sequence derives from a woman between 45 and 60 years old with acute COVID-19. In DNA form, the CDR3 reads TGCGCCAGCAGCTTAGGGATCGGAACTAGCGAAGAGACCCAGTACTTC. This gives the protein CASSLGIGTSEETQYF.